The table lists the clone carrying this T cell receptor (beta chain) with a count of one. The antigen remains unidentified. These data are taken from a study of T cell responses to AZD1222 COVID-19 vaccine. Study-level points and caveats: The peak T cell response came first, and repertoires were sampled only after it. Spike-specific TCR breadth and depth rose after two AZD1222 doses.

Sequenced by immunoSEQ multiplex PCR; TCRdb stores in-frame clones only, minus some. The sample consists of about 94,000 clones, around nine tenths of them appearing once. V lost 5 bases to trimming and J lost 7 bases; unmatched junction nucleotides: 13. This CDR3 has 15 residues. The germline V gene has CDR1 LNHNV and CDR2 YYDKDF (reference sequence). This clonotype originated in an adult in good health. The chain joins TRBV15 to TRBJ2-7; 8 positions match TRBD1. Sequenced material: peripheral blood, taken on day 0 of AZD1222 vaccination. Here the CDR3 reads CATSASPQGAREQYF. Here the CDR3 DNA reads TGTGCCACCAGCGCCTCCCCTCAGGGGGCGAGGGAGCAGTACTTC.